The T cell receptor beta chain under discussion was sequenced for a study of preoperative IRX-2 immunotherapy in early breast cancer. The germline CDR1 and CDR2 sequences are SGDLS and YYNGEE. V was clipped by 0 bases and J by 0 bases, with 6 bases between them. The CDR3 loop spans 15 amino acids. Treatment meaning: preoperative locoregional IRX-2 cytokine immunotherapy. Patients received preoperative, locoregional IRX-2 cytokine immunotherapy in a phase Ib study. Clones were sequenced by immunoSEQ multiplex PCR, and TCRdb holds only the in-frame ones, with some missing. The sample shows 20,000 to 25,000 clones, roughly 89% of them seen only once.

The sample in question was tumor tissue, obtained after IRX-2 immunotherapy. The chain combines TRBV9 with TRBJ1-4; no reliable D call. The sequence came from a human donor with breast cancer. CDR3 sequence (DNA): TGTGCCAGCAGCGTAGCGTCAGCAACTAATGAAAAACTGTTTTTT. As protein: CASSVASATNEKLFF.